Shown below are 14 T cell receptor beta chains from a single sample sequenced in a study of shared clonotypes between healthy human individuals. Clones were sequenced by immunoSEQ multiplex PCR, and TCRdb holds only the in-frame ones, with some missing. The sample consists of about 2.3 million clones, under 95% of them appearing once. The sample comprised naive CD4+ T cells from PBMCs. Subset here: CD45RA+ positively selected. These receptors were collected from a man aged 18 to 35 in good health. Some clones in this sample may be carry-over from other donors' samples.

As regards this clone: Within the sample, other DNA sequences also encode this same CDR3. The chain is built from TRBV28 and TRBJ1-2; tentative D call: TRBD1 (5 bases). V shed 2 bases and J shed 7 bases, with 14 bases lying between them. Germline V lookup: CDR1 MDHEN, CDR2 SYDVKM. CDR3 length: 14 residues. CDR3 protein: CASSLTGQGGGYTF. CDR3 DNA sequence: TGTGCCAGCAGTTTAACCGGCCAGGGAGGTGGCTACACCTTC.

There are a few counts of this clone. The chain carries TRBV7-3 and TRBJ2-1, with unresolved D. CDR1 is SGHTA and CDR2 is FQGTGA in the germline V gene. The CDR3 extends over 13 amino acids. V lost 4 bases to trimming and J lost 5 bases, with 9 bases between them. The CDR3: CASSSTYHNEQFF. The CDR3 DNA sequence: TGTGCCAGCAGCTCCACGTATCACAATGAGCAGTTCTTC.

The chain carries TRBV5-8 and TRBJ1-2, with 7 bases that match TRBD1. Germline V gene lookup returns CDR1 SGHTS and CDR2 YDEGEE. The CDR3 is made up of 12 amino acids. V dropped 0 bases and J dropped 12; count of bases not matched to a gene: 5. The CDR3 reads CASSLEDRVNTF. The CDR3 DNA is TGTGCCAGCAGCTTGGAAGACAGGGTCAACACCTTC.

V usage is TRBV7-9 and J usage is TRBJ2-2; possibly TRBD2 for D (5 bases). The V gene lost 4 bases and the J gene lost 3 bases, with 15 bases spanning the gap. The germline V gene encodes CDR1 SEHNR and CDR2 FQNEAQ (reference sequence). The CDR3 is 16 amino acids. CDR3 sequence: CASSSPNQRDTGELFF. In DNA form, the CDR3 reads TGTGCCAGCAGCTCTCCCAACCAGAGGGACACCGGGGAGCTGTTTTTT.

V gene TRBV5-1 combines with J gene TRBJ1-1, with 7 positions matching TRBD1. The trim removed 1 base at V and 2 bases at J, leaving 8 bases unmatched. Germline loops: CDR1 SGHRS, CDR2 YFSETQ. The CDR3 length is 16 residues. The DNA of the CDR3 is TGCGCCAGCAGCTTGACAGGGGCGACAACCAACACTGAAGCTTTCTTT. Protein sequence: CASSLTGATTNTEAFF.

The CDR3, as DNA: TGTGCCAGCAGCCTAGCGACATCCACCTACGAGCAGTACTTC. Translated, it gives CASSLATSTYEQYF. The chain has TRBV4-2 and TRBJ2-7; a possible D gene is TRBD2 (5 bases). Germline V gene sequence: CDR1 LGHNA, CDR2 YNFKEQ. The CDR3 totals 14 residues. The germline V and J ends were trimmed by 4 bases and 2 bases, with 12 bases remaining between them.

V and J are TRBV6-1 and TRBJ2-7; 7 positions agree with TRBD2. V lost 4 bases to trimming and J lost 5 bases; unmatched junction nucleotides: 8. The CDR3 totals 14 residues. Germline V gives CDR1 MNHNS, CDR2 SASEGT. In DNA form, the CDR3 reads TGTGCCAGCAGTGCGGGCGGGAGAATGGACGAGCAGTACTTC. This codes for CASSAGGRMDEQYF.

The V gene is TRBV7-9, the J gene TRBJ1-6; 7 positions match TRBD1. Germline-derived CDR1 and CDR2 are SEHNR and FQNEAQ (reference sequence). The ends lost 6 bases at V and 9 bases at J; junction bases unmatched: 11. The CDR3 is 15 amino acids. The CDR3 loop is CASRPTGALSSPLHF. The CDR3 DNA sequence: TGTGCCAGCAGACCAACAGGGGCCTTGAGTTCACCCCTCCACTTT.

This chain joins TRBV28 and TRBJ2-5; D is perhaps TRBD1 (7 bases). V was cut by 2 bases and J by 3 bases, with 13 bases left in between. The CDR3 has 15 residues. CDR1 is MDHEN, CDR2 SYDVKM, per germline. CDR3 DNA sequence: TGTGCCAGCAGTTTAGCCGGCAGGGGGGAAGAGACCCAGTACTTC. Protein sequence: CASSLAGRGEETQYF.

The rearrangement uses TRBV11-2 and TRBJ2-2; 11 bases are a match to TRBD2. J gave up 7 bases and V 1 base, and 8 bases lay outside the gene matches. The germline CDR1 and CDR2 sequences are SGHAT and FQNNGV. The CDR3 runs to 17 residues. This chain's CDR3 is CASSLVVASGRSGELFF. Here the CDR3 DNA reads TGTGCCAGCAGCTTAGTGGTCGCTAGCGGGAGGAGCGGGGAGCTGTTTTTT.

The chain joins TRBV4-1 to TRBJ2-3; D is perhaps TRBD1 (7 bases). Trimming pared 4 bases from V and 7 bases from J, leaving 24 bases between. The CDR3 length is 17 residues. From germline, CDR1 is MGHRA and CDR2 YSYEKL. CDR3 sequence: CASSRYALSGGTHTQYF. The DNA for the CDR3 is TGCGCCAGCAGCCGGTACGCCTTATCAGGGGGGACTCATACGCAGTATTTT.

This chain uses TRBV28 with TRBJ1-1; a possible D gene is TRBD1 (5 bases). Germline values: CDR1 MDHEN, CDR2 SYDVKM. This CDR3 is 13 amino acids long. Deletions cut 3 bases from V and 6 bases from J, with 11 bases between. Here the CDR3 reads CASSFFQGSEAFF. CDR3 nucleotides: TGTGCCAGCAGTTTTTTTCAGGGCTCTGAAGCTTTCTTT.

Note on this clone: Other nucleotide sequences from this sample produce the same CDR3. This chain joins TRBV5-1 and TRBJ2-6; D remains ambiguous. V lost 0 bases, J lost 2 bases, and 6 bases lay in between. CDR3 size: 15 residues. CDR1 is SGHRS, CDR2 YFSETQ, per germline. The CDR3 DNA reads TGCGCCAGCAGCTTGGGGGCAGCTGGGGCCAACGTCCTGACTTTC. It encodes CASSLGAAGANVLTF.

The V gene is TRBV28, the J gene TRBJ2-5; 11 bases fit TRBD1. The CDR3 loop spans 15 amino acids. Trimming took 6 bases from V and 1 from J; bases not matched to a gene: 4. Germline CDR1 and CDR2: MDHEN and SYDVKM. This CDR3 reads CASRGTGGIQETQYF. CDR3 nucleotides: TGTGCCAGCAGAGGGACAGGGGGGATCCAAGAGACCCAGTACTTC.